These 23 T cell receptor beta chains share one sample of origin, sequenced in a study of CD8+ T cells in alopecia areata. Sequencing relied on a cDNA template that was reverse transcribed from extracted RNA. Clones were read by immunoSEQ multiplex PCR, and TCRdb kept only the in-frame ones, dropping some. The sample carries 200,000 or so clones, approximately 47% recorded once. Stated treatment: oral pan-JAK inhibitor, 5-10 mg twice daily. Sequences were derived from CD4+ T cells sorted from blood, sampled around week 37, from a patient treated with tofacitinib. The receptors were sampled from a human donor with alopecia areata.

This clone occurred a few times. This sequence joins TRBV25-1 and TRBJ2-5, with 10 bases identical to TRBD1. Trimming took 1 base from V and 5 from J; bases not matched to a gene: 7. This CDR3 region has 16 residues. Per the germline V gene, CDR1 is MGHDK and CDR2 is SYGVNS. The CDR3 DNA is TGTGCCAGCAGTGAATCCTGGACAGGGGGGTTGGAGACCCAGTACTTC. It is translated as CASSESWTGGLETQYF.

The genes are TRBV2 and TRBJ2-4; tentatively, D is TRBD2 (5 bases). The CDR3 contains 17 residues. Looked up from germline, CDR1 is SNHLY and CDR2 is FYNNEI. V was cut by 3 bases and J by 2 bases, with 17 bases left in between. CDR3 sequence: CASSENVGGLSKNIQYF. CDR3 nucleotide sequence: TGTGCCAGCAGTGAGAATGTCGGAGGTCTATCCAAAAACATTCAGTACTTC.

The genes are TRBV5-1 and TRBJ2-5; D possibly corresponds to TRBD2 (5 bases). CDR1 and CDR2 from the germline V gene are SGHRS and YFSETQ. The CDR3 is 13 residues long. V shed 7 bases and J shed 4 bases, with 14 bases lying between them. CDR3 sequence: CASEAGRGETQYF. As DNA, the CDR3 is TGCGCCAGCGAGGCGGGCCGCGGAGAGACCCAGTACTTC.

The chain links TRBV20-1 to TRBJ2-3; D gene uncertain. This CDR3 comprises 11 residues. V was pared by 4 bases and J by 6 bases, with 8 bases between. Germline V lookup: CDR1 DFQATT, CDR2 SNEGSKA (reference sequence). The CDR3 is CSAKRSDTQYF. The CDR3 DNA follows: TGCAGTGCTAAGAGGTCGGATACGCAGTATTTT.

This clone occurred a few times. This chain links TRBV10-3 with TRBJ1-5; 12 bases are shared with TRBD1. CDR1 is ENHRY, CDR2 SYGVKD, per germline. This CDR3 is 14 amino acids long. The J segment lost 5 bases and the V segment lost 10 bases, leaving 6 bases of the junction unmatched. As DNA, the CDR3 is TGTGCCACGTGGGACAGGGGGCGCGATCAGCCCCAGCATTTT. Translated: CATWDRGRDQPQHF.

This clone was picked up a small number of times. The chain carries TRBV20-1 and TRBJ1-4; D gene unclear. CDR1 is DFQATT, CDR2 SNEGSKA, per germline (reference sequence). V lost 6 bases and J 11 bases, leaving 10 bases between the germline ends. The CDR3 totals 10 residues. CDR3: CSAPMGKLFF. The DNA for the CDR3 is TGCAGTGCGCCGATGGGGAAACTGTTTTTT.

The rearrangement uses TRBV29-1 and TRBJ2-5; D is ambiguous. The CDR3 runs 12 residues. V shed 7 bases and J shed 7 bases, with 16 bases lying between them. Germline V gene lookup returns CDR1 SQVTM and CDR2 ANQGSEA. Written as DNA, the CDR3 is TGCAGCGCCGCTGACCCCCGTGGGACCCAGTACTTC. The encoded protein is CSAADPRGTQYF. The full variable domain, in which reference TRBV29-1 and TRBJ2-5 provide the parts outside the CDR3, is SAVISQKPSRDICQRGTSLTIQCQVDSQVTMMFWYRQQPGQSLTLIATANQGSEATYESGFVIDKFPISRPNLTFSTLTVSNMSPEDSSIYLCSAADPRGTQYFGPGTRLLVL.

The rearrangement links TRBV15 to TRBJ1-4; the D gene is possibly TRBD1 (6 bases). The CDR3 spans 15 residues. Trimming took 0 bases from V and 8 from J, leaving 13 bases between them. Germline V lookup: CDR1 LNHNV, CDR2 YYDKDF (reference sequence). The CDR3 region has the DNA TGTGCCACCAGCAGAGATCCGACCAGGGGAGAAAAACTGTTTTTT. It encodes CATSRDPTRGEKLFF.

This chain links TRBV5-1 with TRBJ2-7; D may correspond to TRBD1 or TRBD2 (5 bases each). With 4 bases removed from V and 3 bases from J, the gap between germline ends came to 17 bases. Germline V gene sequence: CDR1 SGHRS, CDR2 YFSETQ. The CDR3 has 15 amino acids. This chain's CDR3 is CASSPRGRDVYEQYF. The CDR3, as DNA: TGCGCCAGCAGCCCACGTGGACGGGACGTCTACGAGCAGTACTTC.

DNA of the CDR3: TGCAGCGTTGAAGATAAACAGGGTCTCGAGCAGTACTTC. It yields the protein CSVEDKQGLEQYF. V is TRBV29-1 and J is TRBJ2-7, with D possibly matching TRBD1 (6 bases). The CDR3 extends over 13 amino acids. Germline values: CDR1 SQVTM, CDR2 ANQGSEA. Deletions cut 0 bases from V and 6 bases from J, with 12 bases between.

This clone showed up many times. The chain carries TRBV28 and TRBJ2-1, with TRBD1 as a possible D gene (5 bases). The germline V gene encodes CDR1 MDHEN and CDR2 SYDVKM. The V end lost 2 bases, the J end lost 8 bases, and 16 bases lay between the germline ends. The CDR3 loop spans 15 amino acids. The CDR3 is CASSLTPRAAYEQFF. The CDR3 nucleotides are TGTGCCAGCAGTTTAACCCCCAGGGCAGCCTATGAGCAGTTCTTC.

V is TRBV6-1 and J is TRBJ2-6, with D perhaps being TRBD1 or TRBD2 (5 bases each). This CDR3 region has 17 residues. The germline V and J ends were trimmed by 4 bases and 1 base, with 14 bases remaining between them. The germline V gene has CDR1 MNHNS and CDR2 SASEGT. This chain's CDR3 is CASSVGRAKSGANVLTF. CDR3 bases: TGTGCCAGCAGTGTGGGACGGGCTAAATCTGGGGCCAACGTCCTGACTTTC.

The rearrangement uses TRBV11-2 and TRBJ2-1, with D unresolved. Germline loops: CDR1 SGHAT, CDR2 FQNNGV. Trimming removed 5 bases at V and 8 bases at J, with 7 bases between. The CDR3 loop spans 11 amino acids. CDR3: CASSTRYEQFF. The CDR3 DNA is TGTGCCAGCAGCACGCGGTATGAGCAGTTCTTC.

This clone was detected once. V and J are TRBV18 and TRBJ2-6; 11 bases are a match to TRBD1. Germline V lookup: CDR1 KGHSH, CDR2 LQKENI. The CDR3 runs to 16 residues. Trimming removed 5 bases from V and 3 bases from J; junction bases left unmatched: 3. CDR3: CASSWTGGGGANVLTF. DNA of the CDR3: TGTGCCAGCTCATGGACAGGGGGCGGTGGGGCCAACGTCCTGACTTTC.

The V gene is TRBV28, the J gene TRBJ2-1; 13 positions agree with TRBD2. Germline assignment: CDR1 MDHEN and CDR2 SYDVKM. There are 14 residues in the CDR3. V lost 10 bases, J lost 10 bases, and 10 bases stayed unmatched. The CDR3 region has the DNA TGTGCCATACAGTGGACTAGCGGGAGTAGGGAGCAGTTCTTC. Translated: CAIQWTSGSREQFF.

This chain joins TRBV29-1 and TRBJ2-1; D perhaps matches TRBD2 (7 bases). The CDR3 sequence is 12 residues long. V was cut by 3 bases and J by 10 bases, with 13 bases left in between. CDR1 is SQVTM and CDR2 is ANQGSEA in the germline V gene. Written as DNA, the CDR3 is TGCAGCGTTGACATAGGGGGGGAGGAGCAGTTCTTC. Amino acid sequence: CSVDIGGEEQFF.

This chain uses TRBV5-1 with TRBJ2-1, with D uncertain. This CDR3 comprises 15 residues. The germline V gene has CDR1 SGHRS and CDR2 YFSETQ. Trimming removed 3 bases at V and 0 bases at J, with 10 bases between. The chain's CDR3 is CASSSQSSSYNEQFF. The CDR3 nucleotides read TGCGCCAGCAGCTCACAATCGAGCTCCTACAATGAGCAGTTCTTC.

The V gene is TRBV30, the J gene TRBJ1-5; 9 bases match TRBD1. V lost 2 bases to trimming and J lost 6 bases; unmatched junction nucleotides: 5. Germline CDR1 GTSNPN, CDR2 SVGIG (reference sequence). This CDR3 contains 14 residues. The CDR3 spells CAWSSMTGGQPQHF. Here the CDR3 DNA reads TGTGCCTGGAGTTCAATGACAGGGGGTCAGCCCCAGCATTTT.

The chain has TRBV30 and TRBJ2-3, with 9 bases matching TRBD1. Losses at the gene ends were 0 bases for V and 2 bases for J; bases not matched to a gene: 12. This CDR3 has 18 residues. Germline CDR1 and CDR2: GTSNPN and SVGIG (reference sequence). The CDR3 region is CAWSVGWGQGSVTDTQYF. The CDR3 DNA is TGTGCCTGGAGTGTCGGGTGGGGACAGGGTTCGGTCACAGATACGCAGTATTTT. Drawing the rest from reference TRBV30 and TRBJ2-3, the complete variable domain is SQTIHQWPATLVQPVGSPLSLECTVEGTSNPNLYWYRQAAGRGLQLLFYSVGIGQISSEVPQNLSASRPQDRQFILSSKKLLLSDSGFYLCAWSVGWGQGSVTDTQYFGPGTRLTVL.

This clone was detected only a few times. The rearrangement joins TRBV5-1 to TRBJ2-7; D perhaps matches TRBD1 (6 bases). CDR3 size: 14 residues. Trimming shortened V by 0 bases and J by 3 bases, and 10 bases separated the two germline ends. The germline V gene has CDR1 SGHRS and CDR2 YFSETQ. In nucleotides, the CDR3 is TGCGCCAGCAGCTTGGGGGACATAGACTACGAGCAGTACTTC. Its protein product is CASSLGDIDYEQYF.

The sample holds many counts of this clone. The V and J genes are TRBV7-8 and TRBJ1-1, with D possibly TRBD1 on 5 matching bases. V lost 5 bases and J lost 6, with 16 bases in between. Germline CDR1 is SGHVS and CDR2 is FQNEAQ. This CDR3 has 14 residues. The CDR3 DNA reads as TGTGCCAGCAGCCTTTACAGGCTCGGGGCTGAAGCTTTCTTT. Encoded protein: CASSLYRLGAEAFF.

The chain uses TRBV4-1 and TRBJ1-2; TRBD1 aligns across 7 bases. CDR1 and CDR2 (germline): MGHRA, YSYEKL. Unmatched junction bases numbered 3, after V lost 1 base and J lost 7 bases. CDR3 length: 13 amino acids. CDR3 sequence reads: CASSQGQGTGYTF. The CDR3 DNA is TGCGCCAGCAGCCAAGGACAGGGAACTGGCTACACCTTC.

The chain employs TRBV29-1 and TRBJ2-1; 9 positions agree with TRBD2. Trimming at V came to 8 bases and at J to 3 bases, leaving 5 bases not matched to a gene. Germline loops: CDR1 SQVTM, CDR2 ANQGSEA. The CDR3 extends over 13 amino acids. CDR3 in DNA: TGCAGCCAGAGCGGGAGGAGCTACAATGAGCAGTTCTTC. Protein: CSQSGRSYNEQFF.